This T cell receptor (beta chain) was profiled in a study of regulatory and conventional T cells in RAG deficiency. Trimming removed 4 bases at V and 0 bases at J, with 14 bases between. The CDR3 is 16 amino acids. Per the germline V gene, CDR1 is SGDLS and CDR2 is YYNGEE. The sorted conventional CD4+ T cells were CD25-low and CD127-high, with genomic DNA sequenced. This clone was detected once. Its target is unknown. The method was immunoSEQ multiplex PCR; TCRdb's version includes in-frame clones alone and lacks a portion of them. The profile shows around 23,000 clones, about 92% of them singletons. Study outcomes and limitations: Compared with controls, unique Treg TCR beta sequences dropped approximately 100-fold in Omenn syndrome and CID/AS.

These data were also reused for a study on regulatory T cells. From that second work: The primer mix had 52 TRBV and 13 TRBJ primers.

The TCR comes from a human donor in good health. This chain links TRBV9 with TRBJ2-1; D possibly corresponds to TRBD1 (6 bases). The source material was CD4+ T cells sorted from blood. The CDR3 coding sequence is TGTGCCAGCAGCTCACAGCAGGACAGCTCCTACAATGAGCAGTTCTTC. It translates to CASSSQQDSSYNEQFF.